These 15 T cell receptor beta chains were sequenced from one sample in a study of OX40 agonist ivuxolimab in advanced cancers. Repertoires were generated with immunoSEQ multiplex PCR, while TCRdb's copy carries only in-frame clones and drops some. Of tens of thousands of clones in the sample, about nine tenths are singletons; the top ten hold about 0.25%. The sample in question was CD4+ or CD8+ T cells sorted from blood, obtained in a trial of the OX40 agonist ivuxolimab. The receptors stem from an adult with an advanced solid tumor such as melanoma, head and neck, liver or kidney cancer.

V gene TRBV6-1 combines with J gene TRBJ2-1, with D tentatively TRBD1 or TRBD2 (5 bases each). The V gene lost 6 bases and the J gene lost 6 bases, with 12 bases spanning the gap. There are 13 residues in the CDR3. Germline-derived CDR1 and CDR2 are MNHNS and SASEGT. CDR3 bases: TGTGCCAGCAGGGCCGGGACCGGCAATGAGCAGTTCTTC. It translates to CASRAGTGNEQFF.

V is TRBV6-1 and J is TRBJ2-5, with D unresolved. CDR3 size: 14 residues. Deletions cut 5 bases from V and 5 bases from J, with 15 bases between. Germline CDR1 reads MNHNS; CDR2 reads SASEGT. Written as DNA, the CDR3 is TGTGCCAGCAGTCGGACGGCCGTGGGGGAGACCCAGTACTTC. Its translation is CASSRTAVGETQYF.

This chain connects TRBV5-6 to TRBJ2-1, with 10 bases that match TRBD2. CDR1 is SGHDT, CDR2 YYEEEE, per germline. Trimming cost V 0 bases and J 2 bases; bases outside gene matches: 8. The CDR3 has 18 amino acids. The CDR3 DNA reads TGTGCCAGCAGCTTGGCTAGCGGGAGTGGGAGCGCCTACAATGAGCAGTTCTTC. Amino acid sequence: CASSLASGSGSAYNEQFF. Full variable domain (outside the CDR3, taken from reference TRBV5-6 and TRBJ2-1): DAGVTQSPTHLIKTRGQQVTLRCSPKSGHDTVSWYQQALGQGPQFIFQYYEEEERQRGNFPDRFSGHQFPNYSSELNVNALLLGDSALYLCASSLASGSGSAYNEQFFGPGTRLTVL.

The rearrangement links TRBV7-9 to TRBJ2-1, with TRBD2 as a possible D gene (6 bases). The CDR3 is 14 amino acids. Germline lookup yields CDR1 SEHNR and CDR2 FQNEAQ (reference sequence). V shed 10 bases and J shed 5 bases, with 18 bases lying between them. In nucleotides, the CDR3 is TGTGCCACCCCGAGCGGGCCCGTTGACAATGAGCAGTTCTTC. It codes for CATPSGPVDNEQFF.

The chain links TRBV5-6 to TRBJ1-2, with TRBD1 matching over 10 bases. The CDR3 length is 16 residues. Germline V CDR1 and CDR2: SGHDT, YYEEEE. The junction had 8 bases not matched to a gene; V was cut back by 5 bases and J by 1 base. The CDR3 DNA reads as TGTGCCAGCAGTGCAGGGACAGGGGTCTTTAACTATGGCTACACCTTC. Its translation is CASSAGTGVFNYGYTF.

This clone was seen a handful of times. This chain uses TRBV7-2 with TRBJ1-2; no firm D call. The ends were cut back, 4 bases at V and 4 bases at J, with 10 bases in the middle. Germline CDR1 reads SGHTA; CDR2 reads FQGNSA. The CDR3 covers 13 residues. This CDR3 reads CASSSSDGYGYTF. DNA for the CDR3: TGTGCCAGCAGCTCCTCGGACGGCTATGGCTACACCTTC.

The rearrangement uses TRBV19 and TRBJ1-3; 8 bases line up with TRBD1. Germline V gene sequence: CDR1 LNHDA, CDR2 SQIVND (reference sequence). The CDR3 sequence is 20 residues long. J lost 0 bases, V lost 5 bases, and 18 bases had no gene match. The chain's CDR3 is CASSDRYGITGGNSGNTIYF. In nucleotides, the CDR3 is TGTGCCAGTAGTGATCGATACGGGATCACAGGGGGAAACTCTGGAAACACCATATATTTT.

The chain combines TRBV19 with TRBJ2-7, with TRBD2 matching over 9 bases. Looked up from germline, CDR1 is LNHDA and CDR2 is SQIVND (reference sequence). The J segment lost 4 bases and the V segment lost 2 bases, leaving 6 bases of the junction unmatched. The length of the CDR3 is 15 residues. The CDR3 loop reads CASSIRAGGAYEQYF. The CDR3, as DNA: TGTGCCAGTAGTATAAGGGCGGGAGGGGCGTACGAGCAGTACTTC. The complete variable domain, with remaining parts taken from reference TRBV19 and TRBJ2-7, reads DGGITQSPKYLFRKEGQNVTLSCEQNLNHDAMYWYRQDPGQGLRLIYYSQIVNDFQKGDIAEGYSVSREKKESFPLTVTSAQKNPTAFYLCASSIRAGGAYEQYFGPGTRLTVT.

This chain connects TRBV6-1 to TRBJ1-2, with D maybe TRBD1 (6 bases). Germline-derived CDR1 and CDR2 are MNHNS and SASEGT. Trimming left V 6 bases short and J 2 bases short, with 13 bases between. There are 14 residues in the CDR3. As DNA, the CDR3 is TGTGCCAGCAGACCGCACGACAGGAACTATGGCTACACCTTC. Translating gives CASRPHDRNYGYTF.

The rearrangement joins TRBV27 to TRBJ2-4; weak D call: TRBD1 (6 bases). Germline V CDR1 and CDR2: MNHEY, SMNVEV (reference sequence). This CDR3 has 15 residues. Trimming removed 5 bases at V and 0 bases at J, with 11 bases between. CDR3 protein: CASSPGEQAKNIQYF. The CDR3 coding sequence is TGTGCCAGCAGTCCAGGGGAACAAGCCAAAAACATTCAGTACTTC.

The chain has TRBV18 and TRBJ1-1; 10 nucleotides match TRBD1. In germline, CDR1 is KGHSH, CDR2 LQKENI. The CDR3 loop spans 14 amino acids. The V and J ends lost 3 bases and 6 bases, in that order; junction bases with no gene match: 4. In nucleotides, the CDR3 is TGTGCCAGCTCACCCTACGGACAGGGGGCTGAAGCTTTCTTT. Translating gives CASSPYGQGAEAFF.

The V call is TRBV28, the J call TRBJ2-3, with 8 bases aligning to TRBD2. J was trimmed by 4 bases and V by 11 bases; bases with no gene match: 8. The CDR3 sequence is 13 residues long. Germline CDR1 and CDR2: MDHEN and SYDVKM. CDR3 residues: CAAGAGVADTQYF. The CDR3 nucleotides read TGTGCCGCTGGAGCGGGAGTAGCAGATACGCAGTATTTT.

V gene TRBV6-6 combines with J gene TRBJ2-7; D is unclear. The CDR3 totals 14 residues. The germline V and J ends were trimmed by 2 bases and 6 bases, with 14 bases remaining between them. The germline V gene encodes CDR1 MNHNY and CDR2 SVGAGI (reference sequence). As DNA, the CDR3 is TGTGCCAGCAGTTACACCCCAGGTTACAGCGAGCAGTACTTC. Protein product: CASSYTPGYSEQYF.

V is TRBV7-6 and J is TRBJ1-4, with 7 bases matching TRBD1. Per germline, CDR1 SGHVS and CDR2 FNYEAQ. The CDR3 extends over 14 amino acids. With 3 bases clipped from V and 7 bases from J, the junction kept 5 bases outside the gene matches. CDR3 sequence reads: CASSLNSGGEKLFF. CDR3 nucleotides: TGTGCCAGCAGCTTGAACTCAGGGGGTGAAAAACTGTTTTTT.

CDR3 nucleotide sequence: TGTGCCAGCAGTGTGACACCCGTGGGCTACGAGCAGTACTTC. It is translated as CASSVTPVGYEQYF. The chain is built from TRBV2 and TRBJ2-7, with D uncertain. The germline V gene encodes CDR1 SNHLY and CDR2 FYNNEI. The CDR3 length is 14 residues. The V gene lost 4 bases and the J gene lost 3 bases, with 13 bases spanning the gap. Full variable domain (rest looked up from reference TRBV2 and TRBJ2-7): EPEVTQTPSHQVTQMGQEVILRCVPISNHLYFYWYRQILGQKVEFLVSFYNNEISEKSEIFDDQFSVERPDGSNFTLKIRSTKLEDSAMYFCASSVTPVGYEQYFGPGTRLTVT.